This entry concerns a single T cell receptor beta chain. Its antigen is unidentified. The sample belongs to a study of cytomegalovirus exposure and HLA in healthy donors. Both 60 Vbeta primers and 13 Jbeta primers went into the PCR. Method: immunoSEQ multiplex PCR; TCRdb's copy keeps in-frame clones and lacks some. The sample has tens of thousands of clones; around 82% are singletons. The CDR3 spans 13 residues. Losses at the gene ends were 5 bases for V and 4 bases for J; bases not matched to a gene: 3. Germline CDR1 is PRHDT and CDR2 is FYEKMQ (reference sequence). Study-wide points: A list of approximately 160 TCR beta chains associated with cytomegalovirus was given. Prior analysis indicated that the majority of TCR beta V segments exhibited productivity approximately 90% or approximately 30% of the time. Presence/absence analysis assumed near-uniform sequencing depth across donors. Researchers reportedly found TCR beta sequences accurately predicted most subjects' HLA-A and HLA-B alleles.

This sequence was found in a young woman in good health and CMV-seropositive. The gene calls are TRBV13 and TRBJ1-1, with 8 bases matching TRBD1. The sequenced sample consisted of PBMCs. CDR3 sequence: CASSPQGGTEAFF. The CDR3 DNA is TGTGCCAGCAGCCCACAGGGGGGCACTGAAGCTTTCTTT.